The present T cell receptor (beta chain) was sequenced within a study of CD4+ T cells in melanoma. General study points: CD8+ T cell, macrophage and B cell function reportedly correlated with neoantigen-specific CD4+ T cells. Reportedly, melanoma neoantigen-specific CD4+ T cells showed varied differentiation states.

Clones were sequenced by immunoSEQ multiplex PCR, and TCRdb holds only the in-frame ones, with some missing. The table includes approximately 110,000 clones, about 90% detected once. With respect to this clone: Its target is unknown.

V lost 0 bases and J 2 bases, leaving 13 bases between the germline ends. This CDR3 contains 16 residues. Per the germline V gene, CDR1 is LGHNA and CDR2 is YSLEER. The TCR sequence derives from a human donor with melanoma. This chain links TRBV4-3 with TRBJ1-2; weak D call: TRBD1 (6 bases). The sample consisted of peripheral blood. The CDR3: CASSQDTGHLNYGYTF. The CDR3 region has the DNA TGCGCCAGCAGCCAAGATACGGGACACTTAAACTATGGCTACACCTTC.